These 21 T cell receptor beta chains were all obtained from the same sample, sequenced in a study of T cell responses to AZD1222 COVID-19 vaccine. This table comes from immunoSEQ multiplex PCR, and its TCRdb copy is limited to in-frame clones, with some not included. Altogether fewer than 200,000 clones are present, around 90% being singletons, with the ten largest covering roughly 4.3%. Material: peripheral blood, obtained on day 0 of MenACWY control vaccination. These receptors were collected from an adult in good health.

This clone was counted between two and nine times. The V and J genes are TRBV28 and TRBJ1-3; no definite D call. V dropped 11 bases and J dropped 0 bases, with 14 bases sitting between them. The CDR3 runs 14 residues. CDR1 is MDHEN, CDR2 SYDVKM, per germline. In DNA, the CDR3 is TGTGCCGCGGGCTCCCAGTACTCTGGAAACACCATATATTTT. Encoded protein: CAAGSQYSGNTIYF.

The chain carries TRBV5-1 and TRBJ2-6; 7 nucleotides line up with TRBD2. The J segment lost 0 bases and the V segment lost 0 bases, leaving 6 bases of the junction unmatched. Germline V gene sequence: CDR1 SGHRS, CDR2 YFSETQ. The CDR3 covers 18 residues. The CDR3 protein is CASSLAAGGSSGANVLTF. The DNA for the CDR3 is TGCGCCAGCAGCTTGGCTGCCGGCGGGAGCTCTGGGGCCAACGTCCTGACTTTC.

This rearrangement joins TRBV30 to TRBJ2-3; TRBD1 might be the D (5 bases). With 6 bases removed from V and 0 bases from J, the gap between germline ends came to 10 bases. Germline V CDR1 and CDR2: GTSNPN, SVGIG (reference sequence). The CDR3 contains 13 residues. DNA for the CDR3: TGTGCCTGTCCGACAGCGAGCACAGATACGCAGTATTTT. This translates into CACPTASTDTQYF.

V and J are TRBV7-7 and TRBJ2-2; D uncertain. Per the germline V gene, CDR1 is SSHAT and CDR2 is FNYEAQ (reference sequence). The CDR3 has 13 residues. V was pared by 4 bases and J by 1 base, with 4 bases between. The DNA for the CDR3 is TGTGCCAGCAGCTCAGGGAACACCGGGGAGCTGTTTTTT. This gives the protein CASSSGNTGELFF.

The V call is TRBV7-9, the J call TRBJ2-2; 9 bases are shared with TRBD1. CDR1 is SEHNR and CDR2 is FQNEAQ in the germline V gene (reference sequence). Trimming at V came to 5 bases and at J to 5 bases, leaving 9 bases not matched to a gene. The CDR3 loop spans 16 amino acids. The DNA for the CDR3 is TGTGCCAGCAGCCCTTGGGCCGGGACAGGGACCGGGGAGCTGTTTTTT. It translates to CASSPWAGTGTGELFF. The full variable domain, with the rest looked up from reference TRBV7-9 and TRBJ2-2, is DTGVSQNPRHKITKRGQNVTFRCDPISEHNRLYWYRQTLGQGPEFLTYFQNEAQLEKSRLLSDRFSAERPKGSFSTLEIQRTEQGDSAMYLCASSPWAGTGTGELFFGEGSRLTVL.

The chain joins TRBV30 to TRBJ1-6; no firm D call. V was clipped by 2 bases and J by 0 bases, with 5 bases between them. Germline CDR1 reads GTSNPN; CDR2 reads SVGIG (reference sequence). The CDR3 length is 14 residues. The CDR3 reads CAWSSSSYNSPLHF. The CDR3 DNA reads TGTGCCTGGAGTTCCAGCTCCTATAATTCACCCCTCCACTTT.

V usage is TRBV7-9 and J usage is TRBJ1-2, with D unresolved. CDR1 is SEHNR and CDR2 is FQNEAQ in the germline V gene (reference sequence). The CDR3 extends over 12 amino acids. The ends were cut back, 5 bases at V and 8 bases at J, with 12 bases in the middle. The CDR3 is CASSRTDGGYTF. The DNA for the CDR3 is TGTGCCAGCAGCCGAACCGACGGAGGCTACACCTTC.

The gene calls are TRBV9 and TRBJ2-2; perhaps TRBD1 as D (6 bases). This CDR3 spans 16 amino acids. Germline values: CDR1 SGDLS, CDR2 YYNGEE. The V end was cut by 2 bases, the J end by 0 bases, with 11 bases between. This chain's CDR3 is CASSVWDNANTGELFF. CDR3 nucleotide sequence: TGTGCCAGCAGCGTTTGGGACAACGCGAACACCGGGGAGCTGTTTTTT.

This clone was counted a single time. The chain recombines TRBV29-1 with TRBJ2-1; 12 bases are a match to TRBD2. Germline CDR1 reads SQVTM; CDR2 reads ANQGSEA. This CDR3 is built from 14 residues. V shed 1 base and J 7 bases; nucleotides not matched to a gene: 2. CDR3 residues: CSVEATSGSNEQFF. In DNA, the CDR3 is TGCAGCGTTGAAGCGACTAGCGGGAGTAATGAGCAGTTCTTC.

The chain carries TRBV5-6 and TRBJ2-7, with D perhaps matching TRBD1 or TRBD2 (6 bases each). V lost 0 bases and J 3 bases, leaving 19 bases between the germline ends. This CDR3 region has 17 residues. The V gene's germline CDR1 is SGHDT and CDR2 YYEEEE. The CDR3 nucleotides are TGTGCCAGCAGCTTGGAGTCCGGCAGGGGAGGCCTCTACGAGCAGTACTTC. Protein: CASSLESGRGGLYEQYF.

The chain carries TRBV18 and TRBJ2-3; perhaps TRBD1 as D (7 bases). Germline CDR1 KGHSH, CDR2 LQKENI. The CDR3 consists of 16 residues. Trimming took 3 bases from V and 2 from J, leaving 15 bases between them. CDR3 in DNA: TGTGCCAGCTCACCCGGAGGGGGCGGCCTCACAGATACGCAGTATTTT. It yields the protein CASSPGGGGLTDTQYF. The whole variable domain, filled in from reference TRBV18 and TRBJ2-3, reads NAGVMQNPRHLVRRRGQEARLRCSPMKGHSHVYWYRQLPEEGLKFMVYLQKENIIDESGMPKERFSAEFPKEGPSILRIQQVVRGDSAAYFCASSPGGGGLTDTQYFGPGTRLTVL.

The chain recombines TRBV19 with TRBJ2-4, with a weak D call TRBD2 (6 bases). The ends were cut back, 2 bases at V and 6 bases at J, with 20 bases in the middle. Germline V CDR1 and CDR2: LNHDA, SQIVND (reference sequence). The CDR3 totals 17 residues. The CDR3 sequence is CASSILVPGKGGNIQYF. The CDR3 DNA reads TGTGCCAGTAGTATACTCGTGCCCGGTAAGGGAGGAAACATTCAGTACTTC.

The V and J genes are TRBV7-6 and TRBJ2-7; no definite D call. This CDR3 has 11 amino acids. Germline V gene sequence: CDR1 SGHVS, CDR2 FNYEAQ. Trimming removed 7 bases at V and 1 base at J, with 5 bases between. The CDR3 here is CASMGSYEQYF. CDR3 DNA: TGTGCCAGCATGGGATCCTACGAGCAGTACTTC.

V gene TRBV7-9 combines with J gene TRBJ1-2; D uncertain. CDR1 and CDR2 (germline): SEHNR, FQNEAQ (reference sequence). V was trimmed by 5 bases and J by 4 bases, leaving 14 bases between them. The CDR3 covers 14 residues. The CDR3: CASSTLDGVYGYTF. The CDR3 DNA reads as TGTGCCAGCAGCACCCTGGACGGGGTCTATGGCTACACCTTC.

This chain connects TRBV7-9 to TRBJ2-7; 11 positions agree with TRBD1. Germline trimming cut 6 bases from V and 5 bases from J; bases unmatched to any gene: 6. This CDR3 comprises 14 residues. Germline V gene lookup returns CDR1 SEHNR and CDR2 FQNEAQ (reference sequence). CDR3 amino acids: CASSWTGGEDEQYF. The CDR3 nucleotides are TGTGCCAGCAGTTGGACAGGGGGCGAAGACGAGCAGTACTTC. Based on the CDR3 plus reference TRBV7-9 and TRBJ2-7, the full variable domain is DTGVSQNPRHKITKRGQNVTFRCDPISEHNRLYWYRQTLGQGPEFLTYFQNEAQLEKSRLLSDRFSAERPKGSFSTLEIQRTEQGDSAMYLCASSWTGGEDEQYFGPGTRLTVT.

The chain links TRBV10-3 to TRBJ2-3; 9 positions agree with TRBD2. The germline gives CDR1 ENHRY, CDR2 SYGVKD. The ends lost 0 bases at V and 8 bases at J; junction bases unmatched: 9. The CDR3 spans 16 residues. The CDR3 region is CAISESVAGVSPTQYF. The CDR3 DNA reads TGTGCCATCAGTGAGTCAGTAGCGGGAGTCTCGCCTACGCAGTATTTT.

The sample holds one count of this clone. J is TRBJ1-2 and V is TRBV30; perhaps TRBD1 as D (5 bases). With 8 bases removed from V and 5 bases from J, the gap between germline ends came to 12 bases. The germline V gene encodes CDR1 GTSNPN and CDR2 SVGIG (reference sequence). The length of the CDR3 is 11 residues. The chain's CDR3 is CAHRGGYGYTF. CDR3 DNA sequence: TGTGCCCACCGCGGGGGTTATGGCTACACCTTC.

This rearrangement joins TRBV27 to TRBJ2-7; D gene ambiguous. CDR3 length: 13 amino acids. Germline CDR1 and CDR2: MNHEY and SMNVEV (reference sequence). V shed 5 bases and J shed 4 bases, with 12 bases lying between them. The CDR3 DNA sequence: TGTGCCAGCAGTCCATTTTTAGCTTACGAGCAGTACTTC. This sequence encodes CASSPFLAYEQYF.

The chain joins TRBV27 to TRBJ2-7; 12 nucleotides line up with TRBD2. Germline V gives CDR1 MNHEY, CDR2 SMNVEV (reference sequence). The CDR3 spans 19 residues. With 3 bases clipped from V and 4 bases from J, the junction kept 16 bases outside the gene matches. The CDR3 spells CASSLQRPGSSGREYEQYF. CDR3 bases: TGTGCCAGCAGTTTGCAACGACCGGGGTCTAGCGGGAGGGAGTACGAGCAGTACTTC.

The rearrangement uses TRBV24-1 and TRBJ2-3; D gene uncertain. The ends were cut back, 1 base at V and 0 bases at J, with 7 bases in the middle. Germline V gene sequence: CDR1 KGHDR, CDR2 SFDVKD. The CDR3 totals 15 residues. CDR3 DNA sequence: TGTGCCACCAGTGATTTTGGCGGAAGCACAGATACGCAGTATTTT. This translates into CATSDFGGSTDTQYF.

J is TRBJ2-5 and V is TRBV7-2, with D tentatively TRBD2 (6 bases). This CDR3 comprises 14 residues. Trimming shortened V by 2 bases and J by 7 bases, and 14 bases separated the two germline ends. Germline values: CDR1 SGHTA, CDR2 FQGNSA. CDR3 DNA sequence: TGTGCCAGCAGCTTACAGGGAGGAGACGGGACCCAGTACTTC. Its protein product is CASSLQGGDGTQYF.